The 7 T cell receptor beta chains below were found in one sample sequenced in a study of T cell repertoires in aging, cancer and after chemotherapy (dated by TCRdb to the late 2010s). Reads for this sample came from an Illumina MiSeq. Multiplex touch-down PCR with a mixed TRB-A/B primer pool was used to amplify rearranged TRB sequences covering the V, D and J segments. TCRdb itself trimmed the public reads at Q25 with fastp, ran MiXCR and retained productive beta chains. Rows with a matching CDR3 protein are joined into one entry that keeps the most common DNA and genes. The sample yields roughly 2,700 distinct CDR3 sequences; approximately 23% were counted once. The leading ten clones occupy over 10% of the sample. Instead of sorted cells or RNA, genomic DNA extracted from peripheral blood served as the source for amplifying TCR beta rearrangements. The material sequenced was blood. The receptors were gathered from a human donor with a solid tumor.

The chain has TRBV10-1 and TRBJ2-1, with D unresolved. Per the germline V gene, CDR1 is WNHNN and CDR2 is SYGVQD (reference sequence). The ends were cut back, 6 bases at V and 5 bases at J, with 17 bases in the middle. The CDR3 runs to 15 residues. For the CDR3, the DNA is TGCGCCAGCAGCACGTTCGCGCGGAAGGACAATGAGCAGTTCTTC. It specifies CASSTFARKDNEQFF.

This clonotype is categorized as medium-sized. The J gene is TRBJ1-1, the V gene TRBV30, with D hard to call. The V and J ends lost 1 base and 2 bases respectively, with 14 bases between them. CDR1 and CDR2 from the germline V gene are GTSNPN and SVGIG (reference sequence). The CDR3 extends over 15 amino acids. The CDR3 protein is CAWSAVNGVNTEAFF. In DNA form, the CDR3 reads TGTGCCTGGAGTGCGGTAAACGGGGTTAACACTGAAGCTTTCTTT.

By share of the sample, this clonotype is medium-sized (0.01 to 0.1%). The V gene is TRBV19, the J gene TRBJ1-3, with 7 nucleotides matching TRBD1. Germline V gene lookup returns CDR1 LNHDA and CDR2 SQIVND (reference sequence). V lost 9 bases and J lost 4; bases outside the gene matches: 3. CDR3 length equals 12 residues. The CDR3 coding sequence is TGTGCCAGCGGGACAGTCGGAAACACCATATATTTT. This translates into CASGTVGNTIYF.

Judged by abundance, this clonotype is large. Here the CDR3 reads CASSMAGPSEQYF. In DNA form, the CDR3 reads TGTGCCAGTAGTATGGCGGGGCCGAGCGAGCAGTACTTC. This sequence joins TRBV19 and TRBJ2-7; D possibly corresponds to TRBD2 (6 bases). This CDR3 is built from 13 residues. The germline V gene has CDR1 LNHDA and CDR2 SQIVND (reference sequence). Deletions cut 3 bases from V and 6 bases from J, with 12 bases between.

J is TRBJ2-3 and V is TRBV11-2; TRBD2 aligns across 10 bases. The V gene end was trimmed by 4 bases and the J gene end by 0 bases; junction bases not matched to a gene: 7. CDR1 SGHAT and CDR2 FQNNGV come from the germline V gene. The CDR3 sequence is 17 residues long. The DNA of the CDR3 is TGTGCCAGCAGCTCCTTTGGACTAGCGGCTAGCACAGATACGCAGTATTTT. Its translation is CASSSFGLAASTDTQYF.

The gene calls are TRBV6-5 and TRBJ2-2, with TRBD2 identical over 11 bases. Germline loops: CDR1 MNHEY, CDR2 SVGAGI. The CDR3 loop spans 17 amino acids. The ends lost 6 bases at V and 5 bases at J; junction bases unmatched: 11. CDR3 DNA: TGTGCCAGCAGCGATACCGGGACTAGCGGTTTTACCGGGGAGCTGTTTTTT. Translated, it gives CASSDTGTSGFTGELFF.

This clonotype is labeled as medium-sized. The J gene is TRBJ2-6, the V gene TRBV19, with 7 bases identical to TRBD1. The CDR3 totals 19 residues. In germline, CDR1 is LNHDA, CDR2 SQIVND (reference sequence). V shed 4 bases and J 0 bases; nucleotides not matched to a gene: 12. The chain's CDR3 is CASSTLRTGFSSGANVLTF. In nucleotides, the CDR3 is TGTGCCAGTAGTACCCTTAGGACAGGATTTAGCTCTGGGGCCAACGTCCTGACTTTC.